Each of the 13 T cell receptor beta chains below was sequenced from the same sample in a study of T cell responses to AZD1222 COVID-19 vaccine. Sequencing was performed with immunoSEQ multiplex PCR; in TCRdb, only in-frame clones are kept and a portion is missing. The sample contains 110,000 to 150,000 clones, around 92% of which appear only once. The material was peripheral blood, obtained on day 0 of AZD1222 vaccination. The receptors derive from an adult in good health.

The chain uses TRBV4-1 and TRBJ1-1; no reliable D call. The CDR3 extends over 12 amino acids. The ends were cut back, 0 bases at V and 8 bases at J, with 7 bases in the middle. Germline V CDR1 and CDR2: MGHRA, YSYEKL. CDR3 loop: CASSQDQLEAFF. As DNA, the CDR3 is TGCGCCAGCAGCCAAGATCAATTAGAAGCTTTCTTT.

This chain joins TRBV6-6 and TRBJ2-7; tentatively, D is TRBD1 (6 bases). CDR1 and CDR2 from the germline V gene are MNHNY and SVGAGI (reference sequence). The CDR3 covers 13 residues. V was shortened by 2 bases and J by 3 bases, with 8 bases between the two germline ends. The CDR3 sequence: CASSYRQVYEQYF. The CDR3 region has the DNA TGTGCCAGCAGTTACCGACAGGTCTACGAGCAGTACTTC.

This chain connects TRBV5-1 to TRBJ1-1; 8 nucleotides align to TRBD1. CDR3 length equals 15 residues. Looked up from germline, CDR1 is SGHRS and CDR2 is YFSETQ. V dropped 0 bases and J dropped 11; count of bases not matched to a gene: 12. CDR3 DNA: TGCGCCAGCAGCTTGGAACGGACAGGGATTATAGAGGCTTTCTTT. Amino acids: CASSLERTGIIEAFF.

This clone appeared a single time. The chain combines TRBV7-6 with TRBJ2-7; TRBD2 matches 11 bases. CDR1 is SGHVS, CDR2 FNYEAQ, per germline. J was trimmed by 6 bases and V by 5 bases; bases with no gene match: 9. The length of the CDR3 is 15 residues. The chain's CDR3 is CASSVGTSGASEQYF. CDR3 nucleotides: TGTGCCAGCAGCGTCGGGACTAGCGGTGCTTCCGAGCAGTACTTC.

V is TRBV5-1 and J is TRBJ2-5, with TRBD2 matching 7 bases. V shed 1 base, J shed 4 bases, and the junction held 10 bases outside the gene matches. Germline V gene sequence: CDR1 SGHRS, CDR2 YFSETQ. The CDR3 consists of 16 residues. The DNA for the CDR3 is TGCGCCAGCAGCTTGATGACGGGGAGGGGTGGAGAGACCCAGTACTTC. Encoded protein: CASSLMTGRGGETQYF.

The V and J genes are TRBV7-9 and TRBJ2-1; TRBD1 agrees at 7 bases. Germline CDR1 reads SEHNR; CDR2 reads FQNEAQ (reference sequence). This CDR3 has 16 amino acids. Trimming at V came to 5 bases and at J to 7 bases, leaving 14 bases not matched to a gene. In DNA, the CDR3 is TGTGCCAGCAGCCACGAGGGGGCAGGGGGAAAGAATGAGCAGTTCTTC. This gives the protein CASSHEGAGGKNEQFF.

The V and J genes are TRBV19 and TRBJ1-1, with D unresolved. V was cut by 3 bases and J by 0 bases, with 8 bases left in between. The CDR3 runs to 14 residues. Germline V lookup: CDR1 LNHDA, CDR2 SQIVND (reference sequence). The CDR3 coding sequence is TGTGCCAGTAGTATGTATTCCGTGAACACTGAAGCTTTCTTT. Its translation: CASSMYSVNTEAFF.

CDR3 region: CASSTKTSYSNQPQHF. CDR3 in DNA: TGTGCCAGCAGTACCAAGACAAGTTATAGCAATCAGCCCCAGCATTTT. V usage is TRBV6-2 or TRBV6-3 and J usage is TRBJ1-5; D gene unclear. V lost 5 bases to trimming and J lost 0 bases, with 14 bases between them. CDR3 length: 16 amino acids. Germline V CDR1 and CDR2: MNHEY, SVGEGT.

The rearrangement links TRBV23-1 to TRBJ1-2; 10 bases are shared with TRBD1. TRBV23-1 is designated an ORF whose function remains uncertain. Trimming at V came to 2 bases and at J to 2 bases, leaving 5 bases not matched to a gene. The CDR3 covers 16 residues. CDR3 amino acids: CASSQKQTGGNYGYTF. CDR3 DNA: TGCGCCAGCAGTCAAAAACAGACAGGGGGCAACTATGGCTACACCTTC.

The chain recombines TRBV11-2 with TRBJ2-5, with D uncertain. CDR3 length: 12 residues. CDR1 is SGHAT, CDR2 FQNNGV, per germline. The V end lost 0 bases, the J end lost 4 bases, and 3 bases lay between the germline ends. The CDR3 spells CASSLERETQYF. The CDR3 DNA is TGTGCCAGCAGCTTAGAGCGAGAGACCCAGTACTTC.

V usage is TRBV7-2 and J usage is TRBJ2-7; D might be TRBD1 (5 bases). The CDR3 has 15 residues. Per the germline V gene, CDR1 is SGHTA and CDR2 is FQGNSA. Trimming shortened V by 1 base and J by 0 bases, and 10 bases separated the two germline ends. The CDR3, as DNA: TGTGCCAGCAGCTTAGTACCCGACAGCTCCTACGAGCAGTACTTC. Protein sequence: CASSLVPDSSYEQYF.

CDR3 bases: TGTGCCAGCAGCCACCCTACGTCTGGGTACGAGCAGTACTTC. Protein product: CASSHPTSGYEQYF. The chain has TRBV3-1 (or the pseudogene TRBV3-2) and TRBJ2-7, with D hard to call. Trimming shortened V by 3 bases and J by 4 bases, and 13 bases separated the two germline ends. The CDR3 consists of 14 residues. The germline CDR1 and CDR2 sequences are LGHDT and YNNKEL (reference sequence).

The CDR3 coding sequence is TGTGCCATCAGTGACCTCACAGGGGGCACTGGGGCCAACGTCCTGACTTTC. This codes for CAISDLTGGTGANVLTF. The chain joins TRBV10-3 to TRBJ2-6; 9 bases fit TRBD1. Germline V lookup: CDR1 ENHRY, CDR2 SYGVKD. V shed 3 bases and J 2 bases; nucleotides not matched to a gene: 5. This CDR3 is 17 amino acids long.